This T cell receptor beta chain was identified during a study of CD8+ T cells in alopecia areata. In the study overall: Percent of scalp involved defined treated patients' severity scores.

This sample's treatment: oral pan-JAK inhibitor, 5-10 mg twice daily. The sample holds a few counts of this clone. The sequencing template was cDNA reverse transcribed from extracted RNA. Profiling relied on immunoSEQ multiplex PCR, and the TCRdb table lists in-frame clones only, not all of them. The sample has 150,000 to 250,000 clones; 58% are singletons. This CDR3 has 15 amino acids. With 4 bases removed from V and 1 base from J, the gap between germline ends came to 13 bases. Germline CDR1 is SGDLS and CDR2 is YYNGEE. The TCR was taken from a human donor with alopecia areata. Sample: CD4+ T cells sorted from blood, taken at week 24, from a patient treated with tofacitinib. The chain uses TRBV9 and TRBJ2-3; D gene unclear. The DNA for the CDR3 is TGTGCCAGCAGCTCCAGACCCCCGGGCACAGATACGCAGTATTTT. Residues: CASSSRPPGTDTQYF.